One and the same sample provided the 11 T cell receptor beta chains below, sequenced in a study of blood T cells in healthy people across ages (dated by TCRdb to between 2015 and 2017). The library was obtained by 5' RACE. The reads were generated on an Illumina HiSeq 2500. A second about 6 to 11 cycle PCR used a sample-barcoded 5' primer and a J-beta primer mix. Starting from the raw public reads, TCRdb applied fastp trimming at Q25, assembled clones with MiXCR and retained in-frame beta chains. Every CDR3 protein is listed once, alongside the most common genes and DNA of its rows. This sample comprises approximately 820,000 distinct CDR3 sequences, 40% to 50% of them detected only once. The ten most abundant clones make up about a fifth of the sample. Source material: blood. The receptors were sampled from a man aged 55 to 69 in good health.

CDR3 in DNA: TGTGCCAGCAGCTGGACAGACAATCAGCCCCAGCATTTT. Translation: CASSWTDNQPQHF. This sequence joins TRBV12-3 or TRBV12-4 and TRBJ1-5; maybe TRBD1 (6 bases). CDR3 size: 13 residues. The V end was cut by 6 bases, the J end by 3 bases, with 9 bases between.

The sample holds many counts of this clonotype. The chain links TRBV6-2 or TRBV6-3 to TRBJ2-1; 10 positions agree with TRBD2. Germline CDR1 MNHEY, CDR2 SVGEGT. After removal of 3 bases from V and 4 bases from J, the junction contained 3 bases not matched to a gene. CDR3 length: 15 residues. In DNA form, the CDR3 reads TGTGCCAGCAGTTATCAGACTAGCGGGTACAATGAGCAGTTCTTC. Its translation is CASSYQTSGYNEQFF.

The rearrangement links TRBV5-1 to TRBJ2-5, with D perhaps assigned TRBD1 or TRBD2 (6 bases each). With 4 bases removed from V and 5 bases from J, the gap between germline ends came to 21 bases. CDR3 length: 16 residues. The germline V gene encodes CDR1 SGHRS and CDR2 YFSETQ. The CDR3 loop is CASSIASQGRGETQYF. In DNA, the CDR3 is TGCGCCAGCAGCATAGCCTCACAGGGACGGGGGGAGACCCAGTACTTC.

V gene TRBV6-2 or TRBV6-3 combines with J gene TRBJ1-2, with no clear D. CDR3 length: 14 amino acids. The germline gives CDR1 MNHEY, CDR2 SVGEGT. The V and J ends lost 6 bases and 3 bases respectively, with 14 bases between them. The CDR3 bases are TGTGCCAGCAGAGGAAGAGAGAGCCACTATGGCTACACCTTC. Protein sequence: CASRGRESHYGYTF.

The rearrangement uses TRBV4-3 and TRBJ1-2, with D possibly TRBD1 on 5 matching bases. Per the germline V gene, CDR1 is LGHNA and CDR2 is YSLEER. V dropped 0 bases and J dropped 4 bases, with 15 bases sitting between them. The CDR3 runs 16 residues. CDR3 amino acids: CASSQDLSGPGYGYTF. In DNA, the CDR3 is TGCGCCAGCAGCCAAGATCTGTCAGGGCCGGGCTATGGCTACACCTTC.

This chain joins TRBV4-1 and TRBJ2-7, with 10 bases matching TRBD1. Germline CDR1 and CDR2: MGHRA and YSYEKL. The CDR3 runs 15 residues. V gave up 1 base and J gave up 3 bases; unmatched junction bases: 3. As DNA, the CDR3 is TGCGCCAGCAGCCAAGGGGGACAGGGGAACTACGAGCAGTACTTC. This gives the protein CASSQGGQGNYEQYF.

This clonotype occurred many times. The chain combines TRBV5-1 with TRBJ2-7, with D perhaps being TRBD1 or TRBD2 (5 bases each). The germline V gene encodes CDR1 SGHRS and CDR2 YFSETQ. The CDR3 contains 14 residues. Trimming took off 4 bases at V and 3 bases at J, with 14 bases between the two ends. The CDR3 is CASSPGTTNYEQYF. The DNA for the CDR3 is TGCGCCAGCAGCCCCGGGACCACAAACTACGAGCAGTACTTC.

The V call is TRBV6-5, the J call TRBJ2-2; 8 bases match TRBD1. Germline loops: CDR1 MNHEY, CDR2 SVGAGI. V was clipped by 4 bases and J by 3 bases; unmatched bases: 13. The CDR3 covers 18 residues. Here the CDR3 reads CASSSPIRTDRDTGELFF. CDR3 nucleotide sequence: TGTGCCAGCAGTTCCCCGATTAGAACGGACAGGGACACCGGGGAGCTGTTTTTT.

This chain links TRBV7-9 with TRBJ2-5; TRBD1 is a possible D gene (5 bases). The end of the DNA fits TRBJ2-4 better, so the J call may be wrong. Germline CDR1 SEHNR, CDR2 FQNEAQ (reference sequence). The CDR3 length is 15 residues. The CDR3, as DNA: TGTGCCAGCAGCTTAGTCCGGCAGGGTAAAAACATTCAGTACTTC. Translated: CASSLVRQGKNIQYF.

The chain carries TRBV5-6 and TRBJ1-2; maybe TRBD1 (6 bases). The CDR3 consists of 13 residues. Deletions cut 5 bases from V and 6 bases from J, with 14 bases between. The germline V gene has CDR1 SGHDT and CDR2 YYEEEE. CDR3 in DNA: TGTGCCAGCAGTCCGGACAGCAACAATGGCTACACCTTC. It is translated as CASSPDSNNGYTF. Looking up the rest from reference TRBV5-6 and TRBJ1-2 gives the full variable domain: DAGVTQSPTHLIKTRGQQVTLRCSPKSGHDTVSWYQQALGQGPQFIFQYYEEEERQRGNFPDRFSGHQFPNYSSELNVNALLLGDSALYLCASSPDSNNGYTFGSGTRLTVV.

This chain uses TRBV28 with TRBJ2-1; D possibly corresponds to TRBD1 (6 bases). Near its end, the DNA agrees better with TRBJ2-7, so the J call may be wrong. CDR1 is MDHEN and CDR2 is SYDVKM in the germline V gene. This CDR3 is 16 amino acids long. The CDR3 protein is CASSGPTTGFYNEQYF. The CDR3 DNA reads TGTGCCAGCAGCGGGCCGACCACAGGGTTCTACAATGAGCAGTACTTC.